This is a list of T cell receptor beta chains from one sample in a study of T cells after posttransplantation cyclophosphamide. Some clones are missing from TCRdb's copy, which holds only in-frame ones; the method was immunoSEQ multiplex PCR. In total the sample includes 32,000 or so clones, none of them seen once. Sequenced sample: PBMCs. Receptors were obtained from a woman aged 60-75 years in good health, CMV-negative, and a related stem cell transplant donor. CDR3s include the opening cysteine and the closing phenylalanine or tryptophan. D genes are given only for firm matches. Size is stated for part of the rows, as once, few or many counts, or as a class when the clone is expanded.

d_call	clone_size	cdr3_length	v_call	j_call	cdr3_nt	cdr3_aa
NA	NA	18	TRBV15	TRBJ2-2	TGTGCCACCAGCAGAGTAATTGGAAGGGGGATAAACACCGGGGAGCTGTTTTTT	CATSRVIGRGINTGELFF
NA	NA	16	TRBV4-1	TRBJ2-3	TGCGCCAGCAGCCAAGAGAGAAGCGGGAGCACAGATACGCAGTATTTT	CASSQERSGSTDTQYF
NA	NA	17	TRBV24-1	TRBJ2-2	TGTGCCACCAGTGATCTCCCGGGACTGACGAACACCGGGGAGCTGTTTTTT	CATSDLPGLTNTGELFF
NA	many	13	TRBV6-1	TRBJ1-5	TGTGCCAGCAGTGAGGATCGGGGTCAGCCCCAGCATTTT	CASSEDRGQPQHF
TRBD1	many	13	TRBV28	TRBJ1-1	TGTGCCAGCAGTGAGGGACAGACTCCCGGAGCTTTCTTT	CASSEGQTPGAFF
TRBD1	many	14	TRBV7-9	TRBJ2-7	TGTGCCAGCAGCTCCCAGGGGGTACCCTACGAGCAGTACTTC	CASSSQGVPYEQYF
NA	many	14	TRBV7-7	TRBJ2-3	TGTGCCAGCAGCTTAAGGCTAGTATCAGATACGCAGTATTTT	CASSLRLVSDTQYF
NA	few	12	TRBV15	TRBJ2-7	TGTGCCACCAGCTCTACAGGGAACGAGCAGTACTTC	CATSSTGNEQYF
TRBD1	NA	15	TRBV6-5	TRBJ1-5	TGTGCCAGCAGTTACGGTGGACAGGCCAATCAGCCCCAGCATTTT	CASSYGGQANQPQHF
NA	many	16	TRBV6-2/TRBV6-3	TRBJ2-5	TGTGCCAGCAGTCCTCCCGAGAGCGGACTGCAAGAGACCCAGTACTTC	CASSPPESGLQETQYF
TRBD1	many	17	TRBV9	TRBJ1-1	TGTGCCAGCAGCCAAAACCCTAGACAGGGTAGTAACACTGAAGCTTTCTTT	CASSQNPRQGSNTEAFF
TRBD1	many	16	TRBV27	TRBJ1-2	TGTGCCAGCAGTCCGAGGACAGGTATGGGCAACTATGGCTACACCTTC	CASSPRTGMGNYGYTF
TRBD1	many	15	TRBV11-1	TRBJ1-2	TGTGCCAGCAGCCCCACAGGGGATCCTGGCTATGGCTACACCTTC	CASSPTGDPGYGYTF
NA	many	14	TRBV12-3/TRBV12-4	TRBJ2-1	TGTGCCAGCACCCCAGGGATGTACTACAATGAGCAGTTCTTC	CASTPGMYYNEQFF
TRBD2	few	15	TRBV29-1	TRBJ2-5	TGCAGCATCCTCCAGGCTAGCGGGGATGGGGAGACCCAGTACTTC	CSILQASGDGETQYF
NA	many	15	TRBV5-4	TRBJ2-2	TGTGCCAGCAGCTCAGGGATATTGGGCACCGGGGAGCTGTTTTTT	CASSSGILGTGELFF
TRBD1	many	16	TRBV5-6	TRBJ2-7	TGTGCCAGCAGCTCCTTCGGGACAGGGCTCTCCTACGAGCAGTACTTC	CASSSFGTGLSYEQYF
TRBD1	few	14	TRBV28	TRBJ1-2	TGTGCCAGCAGCCCCGCCGGGACAGATTATGGCTACACCTTC	CASSPAGTDYGYTF
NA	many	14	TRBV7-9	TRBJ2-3	TGTGCCAGCAGCTTAAAGGACTTCATAGATACGCAGTATTTT	CASSLKDFIDTQYF
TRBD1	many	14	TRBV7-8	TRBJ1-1	TGTGCCAGCAGCCCGCGGGACAGTAACACTGAAGCTTTCTTT	CASSPRDSNTEAFF
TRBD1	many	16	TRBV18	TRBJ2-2	TGTGCCAGCTCTCTACAGGGGGCGATGAACACCGGGGAGCTGTTTTTT	CASSLQGAMNTGELFF
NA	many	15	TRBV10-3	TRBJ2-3	TGTGCCATCAGGTCCGGGACTGAGGGCAGGGAAACGCAGTATTTT	CAIRSGTEGRETQYF
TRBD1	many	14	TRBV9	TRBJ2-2	TGTGCCAGCAGCACGGGACAGCCAGCCGGGGAGCTGTTTTTT	CASSTGQPAGELFF
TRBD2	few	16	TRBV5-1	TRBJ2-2	TGCGCCAGCAGCTCGAGGACTAGCGGGAACACCGGGGAGCTGTTTTTT	CASSSRTSGNTGELFF
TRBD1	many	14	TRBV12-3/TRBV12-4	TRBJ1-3	TGTGCCAGCAGTTTAGGACAGGGGGCAAACACCATATATTTT	CASSLGQGANTIYF
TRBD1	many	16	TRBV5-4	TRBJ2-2	TGTGCCAGCAGCTGGTCCGGACAGGTCCACACCGGGGAGCTGTTTTTT	CASSWSGQVHTGELFF
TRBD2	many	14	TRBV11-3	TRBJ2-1	TGTGCCAGCGCCGCTGGAGCGGGAGGGTATGAGCAGTTCTTC	CASAAGAGGYEQFF
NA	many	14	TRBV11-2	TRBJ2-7	TGTGCCAGCAGCTTACTAGGTACTGAGAACGAGCAGTACTTC	CASSLLGTENEQYF
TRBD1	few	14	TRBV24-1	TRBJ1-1	TGTGCCACCAGTGACCCTGGGACAGGTATTAAAGCTTTCTTT	CATSDPGTGIKAFF
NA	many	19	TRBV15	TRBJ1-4	TGTGCCACCAGCAGAGGAGGAAAACGACCGCGGGATTTTGGGGAAAAACTGTTTTTT	CATSRGGKRPRDFGEKLFF